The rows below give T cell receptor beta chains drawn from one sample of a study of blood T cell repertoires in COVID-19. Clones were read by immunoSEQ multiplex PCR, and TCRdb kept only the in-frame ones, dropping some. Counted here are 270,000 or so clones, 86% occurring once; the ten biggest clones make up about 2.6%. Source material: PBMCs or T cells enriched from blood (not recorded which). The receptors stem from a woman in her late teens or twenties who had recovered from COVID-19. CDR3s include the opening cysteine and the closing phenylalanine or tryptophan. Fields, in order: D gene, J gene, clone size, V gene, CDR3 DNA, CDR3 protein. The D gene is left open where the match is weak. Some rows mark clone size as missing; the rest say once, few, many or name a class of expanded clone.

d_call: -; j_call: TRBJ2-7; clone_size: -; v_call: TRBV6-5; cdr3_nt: TGTGCCAGCAGTACAACAGGCAAAGCCTACGAGCAGTACTTC; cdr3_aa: CASSTTGKAYEQYF
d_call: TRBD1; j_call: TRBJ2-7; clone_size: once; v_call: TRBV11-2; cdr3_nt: TGTGCCAGCAGCTTTTATGCGCTATTGGCAGGGGGCGACGAGCAGTACTTC; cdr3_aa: CASSFYALLAGGDEQYF
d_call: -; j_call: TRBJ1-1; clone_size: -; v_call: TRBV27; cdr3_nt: TGTGCCAGCAGTTTACTCCGGGGGGCGGGAGACACTGAAGCTTTCTTT; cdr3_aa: CASSLLRGAGDTEAFF
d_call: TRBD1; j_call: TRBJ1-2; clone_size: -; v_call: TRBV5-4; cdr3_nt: TGTGCCAGCAGCTGGACAGGGGGCGCTTCCGGCTATGGCTACACCTTC; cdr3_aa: CASSWTGGASGYGYTF
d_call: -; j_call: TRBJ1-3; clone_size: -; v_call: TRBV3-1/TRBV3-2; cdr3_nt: TGTGCCAGCAGCCCAATGGCCGGGGGAGGAAACACCATATATTTT; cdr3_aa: CASSPMAGGGNTIYF
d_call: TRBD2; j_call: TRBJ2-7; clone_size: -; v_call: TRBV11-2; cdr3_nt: TGTGCCAGCAGCTTACTAGCGGGAGGGTATTACGAGCAGTACTTC; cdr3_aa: CASSLLAGGYYEQYF
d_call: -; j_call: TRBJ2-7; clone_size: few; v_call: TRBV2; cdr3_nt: TGTGCCAGCAGTCTCACGGGCTACGAGCAGTACTTC; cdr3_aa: CASSLTGYEQYF
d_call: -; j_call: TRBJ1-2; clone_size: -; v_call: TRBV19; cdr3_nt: TGTGCCAGTAGTCCAGCGAACAGGCTACCTAACTATGGCTACACCTTC; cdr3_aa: CASSPANRLPNYGYTF
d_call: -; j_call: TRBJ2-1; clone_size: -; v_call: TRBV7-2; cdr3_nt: TGTGCCAGCAGCTTAGCCCCCCCGGTCAATGAGCAGTTCTTC; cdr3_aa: CASSLAPPVNEQFF
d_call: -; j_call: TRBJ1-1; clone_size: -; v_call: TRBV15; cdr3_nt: TGTGCCACCAGCAGAGATCTGGCATCATATGAAGCTTTCTTT; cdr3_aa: CATSRDLASYEAFF
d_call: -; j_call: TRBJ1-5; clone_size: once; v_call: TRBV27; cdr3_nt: TGTGCCAGCAGTTATCGGTATAGCAATCAGCCCCAGCATTTT; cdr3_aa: CASSYRYSNQPQHF
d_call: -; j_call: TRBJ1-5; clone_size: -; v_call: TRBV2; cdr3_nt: TGTGCCAGCAGTGACGGTCAGCCCCAGCATTTT; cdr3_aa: CASSDGQPQHF
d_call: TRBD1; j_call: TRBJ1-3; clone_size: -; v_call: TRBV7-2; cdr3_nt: TGTGCCAGCAGCTTACGGGCAGGGGGCAACTCTGGAAACACCATATATTTT; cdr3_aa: CASSLRAGGNSGNTIYF
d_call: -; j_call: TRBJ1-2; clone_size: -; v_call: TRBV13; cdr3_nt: TGTGCCAGCAGCATTCAAAAAGGGGGGGCTGGTGGCTACACCTTC; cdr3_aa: CASSIQKGGAGGYTF
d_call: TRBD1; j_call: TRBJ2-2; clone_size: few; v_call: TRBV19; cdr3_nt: TGTGCCAGTAGCCCCGACAGGGATTTAGGGGAGCTGTTTTTT; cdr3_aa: CASSPDRDLGELFF
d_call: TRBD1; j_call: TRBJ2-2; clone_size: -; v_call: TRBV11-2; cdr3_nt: TGTGCCAGCAGCCGGGGACAGGGTAACACCGGGGAGCTGTTTTTT; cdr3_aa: CASSRGQGNTGELFF
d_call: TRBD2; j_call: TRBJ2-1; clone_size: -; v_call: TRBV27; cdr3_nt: TGTGCCAGCAGCCTTACTAGCGGGACCTACAATGAGCAGTTCTTC; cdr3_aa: CASSLTSGTYNEQFF
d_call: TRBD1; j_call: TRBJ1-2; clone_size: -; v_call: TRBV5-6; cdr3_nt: TGTGCCAGCAGCTCTGTAGACAGGGGCGATGGCTACACCTTC; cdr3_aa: CASSSVDRGDGYTF
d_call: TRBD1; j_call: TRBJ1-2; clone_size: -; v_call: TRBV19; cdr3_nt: TGTGCCAGTAGTGCAAGACAGGGGGAGGTCTATGGCTACACCTTC; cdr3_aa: CASSARQGEVYGYTF
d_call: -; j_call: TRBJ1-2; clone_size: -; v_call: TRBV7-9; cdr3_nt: TGTGCCAGCAGCCGACCGTGCATGGGCGTAAAGTTC; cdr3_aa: CASSRPCMGVKF
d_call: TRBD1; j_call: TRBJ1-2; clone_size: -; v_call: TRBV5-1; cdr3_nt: TGCGCCAGCAGCCTACAGGGGCAAGAAGGCTACACCTTC; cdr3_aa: CASSLQGQEGYTF
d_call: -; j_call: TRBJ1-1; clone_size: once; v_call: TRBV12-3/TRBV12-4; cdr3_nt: TGTGCCAGCAGTTTTGGCAGTTCTACTGAAGCTTTCTTT; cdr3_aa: CASSFGSSTEAFF
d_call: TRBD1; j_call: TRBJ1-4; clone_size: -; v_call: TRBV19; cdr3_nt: TGTGCCAGTAGTAGGACAGGGTCGCGAGAAAAACTGTTTTTT; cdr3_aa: CASSRTGSREKLFF
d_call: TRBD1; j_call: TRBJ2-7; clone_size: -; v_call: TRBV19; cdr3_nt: TGTGCCAGTCAGGGGACAGGGGTATCCTACGAGCAGTACTTC; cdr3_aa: CASQGTGVSYEQYF
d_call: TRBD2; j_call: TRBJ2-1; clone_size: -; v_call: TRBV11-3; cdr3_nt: TGTGCCAGCAGCTTAGGAGTAATAGCGGGAGTAAAATTTAATGAGCAGTTCTTC; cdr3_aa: CASSLGVIAGVKFNEQFF
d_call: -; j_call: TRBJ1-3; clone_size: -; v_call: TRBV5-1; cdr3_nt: TGCGCCAGCAGCTTGGATGCAAGTCGGTTGAAAGGAAACACCATATATTTT; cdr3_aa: CASSLDASRLKGNTIYF
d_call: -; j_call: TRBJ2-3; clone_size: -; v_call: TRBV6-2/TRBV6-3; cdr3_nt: TGTGCCAGCAGTTACTCGACTAGGGCCCCAGATACGCAGTATTTT; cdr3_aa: CASSYSTRAPDTQYF
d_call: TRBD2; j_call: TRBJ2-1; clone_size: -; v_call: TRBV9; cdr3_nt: TGTGCCAGCAGCGTAAGCGGGAGGGCCACTGAGCAGTTCTTC; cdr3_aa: CASSVSGRATEQFF
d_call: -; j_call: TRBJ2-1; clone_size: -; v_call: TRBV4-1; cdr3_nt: TGCGCCAGCAGCCAAGGACGGCAGGCGGGAAGAAACTACAATGAGCAGTTCTTC; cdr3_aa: CASSQGRQAGRNYNEQFF
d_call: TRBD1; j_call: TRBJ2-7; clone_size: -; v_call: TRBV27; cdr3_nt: TGTGCCAGCAGTTTATTGGGACAGGGTAGTTACGAGCAGTACTTC; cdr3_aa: CASSLLGQGSYEQYF
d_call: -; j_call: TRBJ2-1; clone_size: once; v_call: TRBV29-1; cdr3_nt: TGCAGCGTTGAAGAGGTTAGGGGTTTGGGAAACGAGCAGTTCTTC; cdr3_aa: CSVEEVRGLGNEQFF
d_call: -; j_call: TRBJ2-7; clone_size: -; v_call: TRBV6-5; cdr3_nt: TGTGCCAGCAGTTATCTTCACCGAGCCTACGAGCAGTACTTC; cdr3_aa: CASSYLHRAYEQYF
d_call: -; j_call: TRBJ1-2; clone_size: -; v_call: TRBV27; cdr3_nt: TGTGCCAGCAGTTTATCTTTCGGGTATGGCTACACCTTC; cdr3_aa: CASSLSFGYGYTF
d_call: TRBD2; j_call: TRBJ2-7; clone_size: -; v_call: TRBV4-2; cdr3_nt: TGTGCCAGCAGCCAAGAGGGGGCGGGAGGGCTCCCCTACGAGCAGTACTTC; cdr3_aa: CASSQEGAGGLPYEQYF
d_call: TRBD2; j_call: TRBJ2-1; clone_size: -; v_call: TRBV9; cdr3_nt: TGTGCCAGCAGCGTAGGGGTAGCGGGGGGTTATGAGCAGTTCTTC; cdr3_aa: CASSVGVAGGYEQFF
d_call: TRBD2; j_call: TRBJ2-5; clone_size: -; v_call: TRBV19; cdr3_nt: TGTGCCAGTAGGGGACTAGCGGGAGCAGTCCAAGAGACCCAGTACTTC; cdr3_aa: CASRGLAGAVQETQYF
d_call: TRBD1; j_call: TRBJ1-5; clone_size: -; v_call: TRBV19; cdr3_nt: TGTGCCAGCAGAGGACAGGATGGAGCGCCCCAGCATTTT; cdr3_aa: CASRGQDGAPQHF
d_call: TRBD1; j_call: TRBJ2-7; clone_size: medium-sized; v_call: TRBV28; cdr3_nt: TGTGCCAGCAGGCCGCCAGGGGGATCGAACGAGCAGTACTTC; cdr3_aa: CASRPPGGSNEQYF
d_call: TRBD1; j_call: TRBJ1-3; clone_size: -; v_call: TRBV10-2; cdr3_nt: TGCGCCAGCAGGAGGGACAGCAGCTCTGGAAACACCATATATTTT; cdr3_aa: CASRRDSSSGNTIYF
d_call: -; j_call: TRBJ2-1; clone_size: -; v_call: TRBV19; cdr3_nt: TGTGCCAGTAGTCTCTTTAGGCGGGGCGGGGGCGATGAGCAGTTCTTC; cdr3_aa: CASSLFRRGGGDEQFF
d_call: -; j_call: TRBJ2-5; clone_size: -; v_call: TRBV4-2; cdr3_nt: TGTGCCAGCAGCCAAGAGAGGCGGGTACAAGAGACCCAGTACTTC; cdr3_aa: CASSQERRVQETQYF
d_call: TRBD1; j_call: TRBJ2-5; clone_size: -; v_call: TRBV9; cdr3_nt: TGTGCCAGCAGCGTAGGGGGCCCACCGGGACAGGGAACCCAGTACTTC; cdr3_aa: CASSVGGPPGQGTQYF
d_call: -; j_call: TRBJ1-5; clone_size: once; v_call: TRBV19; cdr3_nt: TGTGCCAGTAGTAACCCGTTTGGGGGGGCCAGCAATCAGCCCCAGCATTTT; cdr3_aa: CASSNPFGGASNQPQHF
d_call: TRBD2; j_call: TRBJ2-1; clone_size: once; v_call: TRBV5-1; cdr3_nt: TGCGCCAGCGCTGGTGGGGGGGTGAGCTCCTACAATGAGCAGTTCTTC; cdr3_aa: CASAGGGVSSYNEQFF
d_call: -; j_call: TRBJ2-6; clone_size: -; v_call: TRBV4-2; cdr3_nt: TGTGCCAGCAGCCGTGGCGATCGGAGTACCAACGTCCTGACTTTC; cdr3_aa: CASSRGDRSTNVLTF